The present entry profiles one T cell receptor (beta chain) with its context. Its specificity is not known. The data were taken from a study of shared clonotypes between healthy human individuals. General observations from the study: The authors expected sequencing depth to affect clonotype sharing among donors.

Germline V gives CDR1 SGHRS, CDR2 YFSETQ. This CDR3 spans 16 amino acids. V gave up 0 bases and J gave up 5 bases, with 17 bases separating them. Authors' methods: Junction-only sequences without quality scores came from ImmunoSEQ, so filtering differed. The protocol was immunoSEQ multiplex PCR, while the TCRdb copy is restricted to in-frame clones and leaves out a portion. From that table come the V and J calls and clone size; the DNA was used to work out D and trimming. The table lists roughly 2,300,000 clones, approximately 90% of them singletons, with 0.37% in the top ten. The TCR sequence derives from a young man in good health. Some clones in this sample may be carry-over from other donors' samples. The chain is built from TRBV5-1 and TRBJ2-5; D might be TRBD1 or TRBD2, each matching 5 bases. Sequenced sample: naive CD4+ T cells from PBMCs. Stated subset: CD45RA+ positively selected. The CDR3 sequence is CASSLGEGPRVETQYF. Here the CDR3 DNA reads TGCGCCAGCAGCTTGGGAGAGGGACCCCGGGTGGAGACCCAGTACTTC.